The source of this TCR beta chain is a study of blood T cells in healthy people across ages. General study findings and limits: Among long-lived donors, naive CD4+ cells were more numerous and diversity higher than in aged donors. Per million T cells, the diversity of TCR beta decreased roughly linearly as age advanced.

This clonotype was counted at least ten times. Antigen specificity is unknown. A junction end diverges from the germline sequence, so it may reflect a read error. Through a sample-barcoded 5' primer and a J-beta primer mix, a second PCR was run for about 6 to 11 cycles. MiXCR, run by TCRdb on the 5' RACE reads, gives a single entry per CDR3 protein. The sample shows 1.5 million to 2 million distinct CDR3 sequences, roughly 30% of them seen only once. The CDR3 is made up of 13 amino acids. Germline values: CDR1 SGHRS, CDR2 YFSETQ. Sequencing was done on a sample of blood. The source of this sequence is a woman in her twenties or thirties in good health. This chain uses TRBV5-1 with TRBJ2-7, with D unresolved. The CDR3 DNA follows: TGTGCCAGCAGTCTAGATGTTTCCTACGAGCAGTACTTC. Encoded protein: CASSLDVSYEQYF. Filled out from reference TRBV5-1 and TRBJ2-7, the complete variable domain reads KAGVTQTPRYLIKTRGQQVTLSCSPISGHRSVSWYQQTPGQGLQFLFEYFSETQRNKGNFPGRFSGRQFSNSRSEMNVSTLELGDSALYLCASSLDVSYEQYFGPGTRLTVT.